The clone carrying this T cell receptor (beta chain) was seen a few times. Antigen unknown. It is likely a read error, because the conserved phenylalanine at the end of the CDR3 is missing. Trimming at V came to 2 bases and at J to 5 bases, leaving 6 bases not matched to a gene. The germline V gene encodes CDR1 SGHRS and CDR2 YFSETQ. The CDR3 length is 15 residues. The authors ran a second PCR of about 6 to 11 cycles using a sample-barcoded 5' primer and a J-beta primer mix. TCRdb ran MiXCR on the 5' RACE reads and lists one entry per CDR3 protein. Among over 600,000 distinct CDR3 sequences listed, about 21% were seen once. Aged roughly 6 to 95, donors were systemically healthy Caucasians from Russia. They isolated at least 6 million PBMCs from each sample. This record belongs to a study of blood T cells in healthy people across ages. Overall study results and limits: Long-lived and aged donors differed, with more naive CD4+ cells and higher diversity in the long-lived.

This rearrangement joins TRBV5-1 to TRBJ1-4; 7 bases are shared with TRBD1. The sample taken for sequencing was blood. The receptor was derived from a man in his 70s in good health. CDR3 sequence (DNA): TGCGCCAGCAGCTTCGGACAGGTCTTAAATGAAAAACTGTTTCTT. Translated: CASSFGQVLNEKLFL.